This TCR beta chain was sequenced during a study of blood T cell repertoires in COVID-19. Germline CDR1 and CDR2: SGHAT and FQNNGV. The CDR3 sequence is 15 residues long. The junction had 7 bases not matched to a gene; V was cut back by 5 bases and J by 2 bases. All enrollees were roughly 18 to 100 years old and from around 25 US areas. Generated by immunoSEQ multiplex PCR, the TCRdb table keeps only in-frame clones and is missing some. The sample lists a few hundred thousand clones, roughly 89% occurring once. J is TRBJ2-5 and V is TRBV11-2; TRBD2 matches at 8 bases. Sequenced input: PBMCs or T cells enriched from blood (not recorded which). The source of this sequence is a man in his forties who had recovered from COVID-19. Here the CDR3 DNA reads TGTGCCAGCAGCCCCCGGAGCGGGGGACAAGAGACCCAGTACTTC. This codes for CASSPRSGGQETQYF.